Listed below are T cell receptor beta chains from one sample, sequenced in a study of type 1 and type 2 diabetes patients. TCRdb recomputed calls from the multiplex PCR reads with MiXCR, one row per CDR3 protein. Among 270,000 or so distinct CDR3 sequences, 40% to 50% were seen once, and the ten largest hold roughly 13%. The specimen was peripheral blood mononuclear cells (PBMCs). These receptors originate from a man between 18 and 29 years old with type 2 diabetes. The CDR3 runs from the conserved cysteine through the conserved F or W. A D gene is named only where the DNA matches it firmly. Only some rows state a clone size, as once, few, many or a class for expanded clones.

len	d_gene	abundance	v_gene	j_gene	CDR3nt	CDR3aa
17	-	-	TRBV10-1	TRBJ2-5	TGCGCCAGCAGTGAGTCGAACCTAGGACGTTTCCAAGAGACCCAGTACTTC	CASSESNLGRFQETQYF
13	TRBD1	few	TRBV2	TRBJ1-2	TGTGCCAGTACCGGGACAGGAGTCGGTGGCTACACCTTC	CASTGTGVGGYTF
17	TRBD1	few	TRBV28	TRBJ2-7	TGTGCCAGCAGTTTATTTGTCCCGGGACAGGGGGTCTACGAGCAGTACTTC	CASSLFVPGQGVYEQYF
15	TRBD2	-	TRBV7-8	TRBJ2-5	TGTGCCAGCAGTTACTCGCGGGGGGAGCAAGAGACCCAGTACTTC	CASSYSRGEQETQYF
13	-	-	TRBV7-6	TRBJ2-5	TGTGCCAGCAGCAACGGAGTGAAAGAGACCCAGTACTTC	CASSNGVKETQYF
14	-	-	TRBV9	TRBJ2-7	TGTGCCAGCAGCGTAGCCGGAGGGGAATCCGAGCAGTACTTC	CASSVAGGESEQYF
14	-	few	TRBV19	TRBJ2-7	TGTGCCAGTAGTATAGAGGACGGAGGCTACGAGCAGTACTTC	CASSIEDGGYEQYF
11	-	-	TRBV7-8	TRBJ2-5	TGTGCCAGCAGCCTTCAAGATCCGGGAGTCTTC	CASSLQDPGVF
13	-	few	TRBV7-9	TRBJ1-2	TGTGCCAGCAGCGGCGGGCTTTACTATGGCTACACCTTC	CASSGGLYYGYTF
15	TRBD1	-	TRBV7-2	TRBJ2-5	TGTGCCAGCAGCCCGGGACAGGGGGCTAAAGAGACCCAGTACTTC	CASSPGQGAKETQYF
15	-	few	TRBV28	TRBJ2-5	TGTGCCAGCAGTCCTAGTCTACTGGAGGAAGAGACCCAGTACTTC	CASSPSLLEEETQYF
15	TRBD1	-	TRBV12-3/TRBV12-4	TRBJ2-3	TGTGCCAGCAGTTCCTGGACAGGGAGCACCGATACGCAGTATTTT	CASSSWTGSTDTQYF
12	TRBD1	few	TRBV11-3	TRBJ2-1	TGTGCCAGCAGCCGACAGGGCAATGAGCAGTTCTTC	CASSRQGNEQFF
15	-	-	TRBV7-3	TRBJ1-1	TGTGCCAGCAGCTTAGGAGGGGGTAGGGGAGGTGAAGCTTTCTTT	CASSLGGGRGGEAFF
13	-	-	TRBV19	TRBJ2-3	TGTGCCAGTAGTGGTAGTGTGGGAGATACGCAGTATTTT	CASSGSVGDTQYF
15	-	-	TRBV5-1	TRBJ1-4	TGCGCCAGCAGGGGATCAGGTGCAACTAATGAAAAACTGTTTTTT	CASRGSGATNEKLFF
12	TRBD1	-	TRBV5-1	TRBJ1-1	TGCGCCAGCAGCCCCACAGGGGATGTAGCTTTCTTT	CASSPTGDVAFF
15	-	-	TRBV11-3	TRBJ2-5	TGTGCCAGCAGCTTAGGGGCACAAAAGCAAGAGACCCAGTACTTC	CASSLGAQKQETQYF
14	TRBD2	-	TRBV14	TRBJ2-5	TGTGCCAGCAGTGAAGCGGGAGGGCCAGAGGATCGGTTCTTC	CASSEAGGPEDRFF
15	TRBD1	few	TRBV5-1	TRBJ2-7	TGCGCCAGCAGCTATCTACCGGGACAGGGGTACGAGCAGTACTTC	CASSYLPGQGYEQYF
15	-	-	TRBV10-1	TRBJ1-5	TGCGCCAGCAGTGAGTTGGGAATAGGCAATCAGCCCCAGCATTTT	CASSELGIGNQPQHF
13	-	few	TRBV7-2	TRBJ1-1	TGTGCCAGCAGCTTAGCGCCGGCAGATGAAGCTTTCTTT	CASSLAPADEAFF
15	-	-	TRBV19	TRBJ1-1	TGTGCCAGAAGTATCCTCGGGACGCTGAACACTGAAGCTTTCTTT	CARSILGTLNTEAFF
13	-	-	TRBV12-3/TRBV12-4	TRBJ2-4	TGTGCCAGCAGTTTTGCAGGGGAGCACATTCAGTACTTC	CASSFAGEHIQYF
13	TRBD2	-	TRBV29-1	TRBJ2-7	TGCAGCGTCCGGGGACTAGCGGGATTCGGGCAGTACTTC	CSVRGLAGFGQYF
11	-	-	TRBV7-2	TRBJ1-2	TGTGCCAGCAGTTTAGACTATGGCTACACCTTC	CASSLDYGYTF
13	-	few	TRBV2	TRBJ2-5	TGTGCCAGCAGTGAAATAGGGCCGGAGACCCAGTACTTC	CASSEIGPETQYF
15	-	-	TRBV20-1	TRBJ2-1	TGCAGTGCTAGAGATCAGGGACTCCCCTACAATGAGCAGTTCTTC	CSARDQGLPYNEQFF
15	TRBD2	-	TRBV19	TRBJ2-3	TGTGCCAGTAAGGGACTAGGGATCACCAGGGATACGCAGTATTTT	CASKGLGITRDTQYF
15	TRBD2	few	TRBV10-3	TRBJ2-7	TGTGCCATCAGTGTCGGACTAGCGGGGCCTAATGAGCAGTACTTC	CAISVGLAGPNEQYF
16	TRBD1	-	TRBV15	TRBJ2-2	TGTGCCACCAGCGATTCGACAGGGGCGAACACCGGGGAGCTGTTTTTT	CATSDSTGANTGELFF
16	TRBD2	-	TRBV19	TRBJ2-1	TGTGCCAGCATCCCGACTAGCGGGCCGTCCTACAATGAGCAGTTCTTC	CASIPTSGPSYNEQFF
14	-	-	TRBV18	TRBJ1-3	TGTGCCAGCTCAACCAGGGTTGATGGAAACACCATATATTTT	CASSTRVDGNTIYF
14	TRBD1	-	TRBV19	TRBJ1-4	TGTGCCAGTAGGAGTACAGGGGTAGGAGGGAGACTGTTTTTT	CASRSTGVGGRLFF
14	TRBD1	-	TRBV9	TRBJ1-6	TGTGCCAGCAGCGAGGGGGCGGATAATTCACCCCTCCACTTT	CASSEGADNSPLHF
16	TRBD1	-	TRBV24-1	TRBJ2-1	TGTGCCACCAGTGACCCCGGACAGGGGCTTGGCAATGAGCAGTTCTTC	CATSDPGQGLGNEQFF
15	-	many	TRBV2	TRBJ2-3	TGTGCCAGCAAGTGGTCTAGCGACCCCTCAGATACGCAGTATTTT	CASKWSSDPSDTQYF
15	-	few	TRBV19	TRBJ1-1	TGTGCCAGTAGTATCGGGGCGGGTTTGTACACTGAAGCTTTCTTT	CASSIGAGLYTEAFF
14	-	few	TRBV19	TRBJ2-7	TGTGCCAGTGATGTAAGGAATCGGGTATACGAGCAGTACTTC	CASDVRNRVYEQYF
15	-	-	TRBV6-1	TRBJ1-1	TGTGCCAGCAGTGAACGGCAGGGCGGGGACACTGAAGCTTTCTTT	CASSERQGGDTEAFF
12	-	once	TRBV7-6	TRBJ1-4	TGTGCCAGCAGCTTTAGTGAGGAAAAACTGTTTTTT	CASSFSEEKLFF
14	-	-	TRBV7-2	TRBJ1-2	TGTGCCAGCAGTTCCCCGGACAGTAACTATGGCTACACCTTC	CASSSPDSNYGYTF